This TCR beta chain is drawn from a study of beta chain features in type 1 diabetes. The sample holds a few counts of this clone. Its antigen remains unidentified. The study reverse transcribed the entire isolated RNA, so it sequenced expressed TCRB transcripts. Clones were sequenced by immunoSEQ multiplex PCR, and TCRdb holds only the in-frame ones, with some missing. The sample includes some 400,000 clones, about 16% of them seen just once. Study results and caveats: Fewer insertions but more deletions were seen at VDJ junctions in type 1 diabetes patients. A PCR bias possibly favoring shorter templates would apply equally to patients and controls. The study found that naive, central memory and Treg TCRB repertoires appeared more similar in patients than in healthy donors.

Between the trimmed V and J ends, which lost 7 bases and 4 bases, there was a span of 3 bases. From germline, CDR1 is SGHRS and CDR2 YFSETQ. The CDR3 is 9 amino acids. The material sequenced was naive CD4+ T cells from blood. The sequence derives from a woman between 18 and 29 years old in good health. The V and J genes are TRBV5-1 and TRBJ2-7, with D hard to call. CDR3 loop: CASSYEQYF. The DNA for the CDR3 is TGCGCCAGCTCGTACGAGCAGTACTTC.